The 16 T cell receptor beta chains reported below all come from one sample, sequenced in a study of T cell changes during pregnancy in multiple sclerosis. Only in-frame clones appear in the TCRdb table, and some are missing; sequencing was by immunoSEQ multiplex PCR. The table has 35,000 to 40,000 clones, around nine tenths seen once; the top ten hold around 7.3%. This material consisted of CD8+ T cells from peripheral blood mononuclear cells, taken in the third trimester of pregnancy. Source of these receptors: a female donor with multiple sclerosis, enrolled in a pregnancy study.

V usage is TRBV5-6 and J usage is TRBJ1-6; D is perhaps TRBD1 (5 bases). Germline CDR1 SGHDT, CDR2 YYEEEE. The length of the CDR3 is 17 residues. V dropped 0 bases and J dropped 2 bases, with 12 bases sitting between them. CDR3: CASSLGGRRTYNSPLHF. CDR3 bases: TGTGCCAGCAGCTTGGGGGGGAGGAGGACCTATAATTCACCCCTCCACTTT. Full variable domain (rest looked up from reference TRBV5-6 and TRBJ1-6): DAGVTQSPTHLIKTRGQQVTLRCSPKSGHDTVSWYQQALGQGPQFIFQYYEEEERQRGNFPDRFSGHQFPNYSSELNVNALLLGDSALYLCASSLGGRRTYNSPLHFGNGTRLTVT.

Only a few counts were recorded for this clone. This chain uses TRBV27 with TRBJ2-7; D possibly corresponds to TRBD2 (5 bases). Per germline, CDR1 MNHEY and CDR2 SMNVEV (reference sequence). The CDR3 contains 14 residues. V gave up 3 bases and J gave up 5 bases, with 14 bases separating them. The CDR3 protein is CASSLRGIVDEQYF. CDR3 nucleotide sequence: TGTGCCAGCAGTTTGAGAGGGATCGTCGACGAGCAGTACTTC.

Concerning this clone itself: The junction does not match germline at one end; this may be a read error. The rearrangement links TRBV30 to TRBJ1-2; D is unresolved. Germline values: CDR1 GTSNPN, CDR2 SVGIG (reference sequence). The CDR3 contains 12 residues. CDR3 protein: CAWSHPPGGYAF. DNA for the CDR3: TGTGCCTGGAGTCACCCACCGGGTGGCTACGCCTTC.

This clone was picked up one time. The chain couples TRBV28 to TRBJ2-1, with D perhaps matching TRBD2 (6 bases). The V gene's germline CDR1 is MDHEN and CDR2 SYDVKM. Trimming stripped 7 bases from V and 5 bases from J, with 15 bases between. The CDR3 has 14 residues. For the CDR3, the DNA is TGTGCCAGCACCCAGACTAGACCTAACAATGAGCAGTTCTTC. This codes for CASTQTRPNNEQFF.

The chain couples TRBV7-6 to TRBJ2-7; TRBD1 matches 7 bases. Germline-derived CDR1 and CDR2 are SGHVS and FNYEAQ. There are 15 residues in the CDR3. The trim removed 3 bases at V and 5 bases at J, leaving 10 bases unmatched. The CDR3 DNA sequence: TGTGCCAGCAGCTTTGGTTCACAGGGGTCGGACGAGCAGTACTTC. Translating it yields CASSFGSQGSDEQYF.

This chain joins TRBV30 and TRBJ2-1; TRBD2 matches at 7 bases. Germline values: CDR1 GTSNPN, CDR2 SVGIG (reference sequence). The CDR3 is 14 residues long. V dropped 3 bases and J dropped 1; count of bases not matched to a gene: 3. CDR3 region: CAWRDSGSYNEQFF. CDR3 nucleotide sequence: TGTGCCTGGAGGGATAGCGGGTCCTACAATGAGCAGTTCTTC.

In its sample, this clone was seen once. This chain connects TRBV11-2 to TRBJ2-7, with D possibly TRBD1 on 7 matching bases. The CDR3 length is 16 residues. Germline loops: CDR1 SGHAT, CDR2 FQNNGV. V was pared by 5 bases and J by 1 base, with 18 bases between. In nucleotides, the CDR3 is TGTGCCAGCAGCCCCTTCGGAGGGGGCGGTTCCTACGAGCAGTACTTC. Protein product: CASSPFGGGGSYEQYF.

CDR3 in DNA: TGTGCCAGCAGCCAAGATGGGACAGGGGGCTCCTACGAGCAGTACTTC. Residues: CASSQDGTGGSYEQYF. The chain couples TRBV4-2 to TRBJ2-7; TRBD1 matches at 11 bases. Germline V lookup: CDR1 LGHNA, CDR2 YNFKEQ. The CDR3 is made up of 16 amino acids. After removal of 0 bases from V and 0 bases from J, the junction contained 1 base not matched to a gene.

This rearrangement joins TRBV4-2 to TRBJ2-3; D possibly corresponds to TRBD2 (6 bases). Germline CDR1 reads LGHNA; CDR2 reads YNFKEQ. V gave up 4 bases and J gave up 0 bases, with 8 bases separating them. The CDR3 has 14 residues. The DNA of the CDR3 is TGTGCCAGCAGCCGAAGCGGGAGCACAGATACGCAGTATTTT. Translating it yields CASSRSGSTDTQYF.

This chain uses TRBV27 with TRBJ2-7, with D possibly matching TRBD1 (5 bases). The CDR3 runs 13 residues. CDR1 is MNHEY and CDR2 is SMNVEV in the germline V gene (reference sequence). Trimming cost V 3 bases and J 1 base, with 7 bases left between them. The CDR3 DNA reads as TGTGCCAGCAGTTTCCAGGGATCCTACGAGCAGTACTTC. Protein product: CASSFQGSYEQYF.

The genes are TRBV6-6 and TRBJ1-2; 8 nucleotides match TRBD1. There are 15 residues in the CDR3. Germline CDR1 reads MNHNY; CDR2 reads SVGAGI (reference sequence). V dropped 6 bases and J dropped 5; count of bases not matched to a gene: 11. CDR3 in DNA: TGTGCCAGCAGGCTACAGGCAGGGGGCCAGTATGGCTACACCTTC. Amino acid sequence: CASRLQAGGQYGYTF.

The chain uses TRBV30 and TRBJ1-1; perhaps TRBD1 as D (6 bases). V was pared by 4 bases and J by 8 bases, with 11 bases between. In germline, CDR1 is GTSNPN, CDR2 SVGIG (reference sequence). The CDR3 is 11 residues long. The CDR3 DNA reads TGTGCCTGGACCAGGGGAGTGGAAGCTTTCTTT. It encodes CAWTRGVEAFF.

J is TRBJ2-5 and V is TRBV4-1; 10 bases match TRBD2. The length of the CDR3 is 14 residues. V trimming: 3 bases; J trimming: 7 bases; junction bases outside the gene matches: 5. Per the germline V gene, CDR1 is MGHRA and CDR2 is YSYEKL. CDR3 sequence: CASSQGRTSGTQYF. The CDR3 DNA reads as TGCGCCAGCAGCCAGGGCCGGACTAGCGGGACCCAGTACTTC.

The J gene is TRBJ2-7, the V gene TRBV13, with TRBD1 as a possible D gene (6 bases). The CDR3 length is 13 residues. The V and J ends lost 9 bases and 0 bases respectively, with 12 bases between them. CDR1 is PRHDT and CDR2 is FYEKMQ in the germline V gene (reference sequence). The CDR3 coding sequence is TGTGCCAGTCGGACAGCCTCCTCCTACGAGCAGTACTTC. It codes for CASRTASSYEQYF. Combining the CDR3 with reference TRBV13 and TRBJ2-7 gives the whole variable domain AAGVIQSPRHLIKEKRETATLKCYPIPRHDTVYWYQQGPGQDPQFLISFYEKMQSDKGSIPDRFSAQQFSDYHSELNMSSLELGDSALYFCASRTASSYEQYFGPGTRLTVT.

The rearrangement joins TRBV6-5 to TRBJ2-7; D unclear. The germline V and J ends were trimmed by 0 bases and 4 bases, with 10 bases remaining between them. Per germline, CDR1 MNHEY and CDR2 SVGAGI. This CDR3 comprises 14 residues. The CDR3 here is CASSYSMVAYEQYF. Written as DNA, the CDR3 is TGTGCCAGCAGTTACTCGATGGTGGCTTACGAGCAGTACTTC.

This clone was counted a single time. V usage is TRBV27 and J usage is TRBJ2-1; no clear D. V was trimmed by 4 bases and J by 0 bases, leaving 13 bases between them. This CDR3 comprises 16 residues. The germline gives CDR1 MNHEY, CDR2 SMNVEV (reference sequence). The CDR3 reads CASSSFTESSYNEQFF. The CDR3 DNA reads TGTGCCAGCAGTTCCTTCACAGAGAGCTCCTACAATGAGCAGTTCTTC.